The rows below give T cell receptor beta chains drawn from one sample of a study of cytomegalovirus exposure and HLA in healthy donors. The method was immunoSEQ multiplex PCR; TCRdb's version includes in-frame clones alone and lacks a portion of them. The data hold over 100,000 clones, with nearly 80% observed a single time. The sample taken for sequencing was PBMCs. The receptors stem from a man aged 60-69 years in good health and CMV-seropositive. Each CDR3 is given with its conserved first and last residue. D genes are given only for firm matches. A row's size may be missing; if present it is once, few, many or a size class.

cdr3_aa	cdr3_nt	cdr3_length	v_call	j_call	d_call	clone_size
CASSRVDRPYNEQFF	TGTGCCAGCTCTAGAGTGGACAGGCCCTACAATGAGCAGTTCTTC	15	TRBV18	TRBJ2-1	TRBD1	-
CASSTDRVNTEAFF	TGTGCCAGCAGCACGGACAGGGTCAACACTGAAGCTTTCTTT	14	TRBV5-5	TRBJ1-1	TRBD1	few
CASSSRNTGELFF	TGTGCCAGCAGCTCGCGGAACACCGGGGAGCTGTTTTTT	13	TRBV7-7	TRBJ2-2	-	-
CASSSNSRRGGTGLYEQYF	TGTGCCAGCAGCTCCAACTCCCGTCGGGGCGGGACAGGGCTTTACGAGCAGTACTTC	19	TRBV7-8	TRBJ2-7	TRBD1	few
CASSQDPSVETQYF	TGCGCCAGCAGCCAAGACCCTAGCGTAGAGACCCAGTACTTC	14	TRBV4-1	TRBJ2-5	-	-
CASSQGRINYGYTF	TGCGCCAGCAGCCAAGGGAGAATTAACTATGGCTACACCTTC	14	TRBV4-3	TRBJ1-2	-	-
CASSLGGPYNEQFF	TGTGCCAGTAGTTTAGGGGGGCCCTACAATGAGCAGTTCTTC	14	TRBV19	TRBJ2-1	-	-
CASSLPGLAGQETQYF	TGTGCCAGCAGCTTACCGGGACTAGCGGGTCAAGAGACCCAGTACTTC	16	TRBV5-4	TRBJ2-5	TRBD2	-
CASSYQQGAEAFF	TGTGCCAGCAGTTATCAACAGGGTGCTGAAGCTTTCTTT	13	TRBV6-1	TRBJ1-1	-	-
CASASPARGTEAFF	TGCGCCAGCGCCAGCCCCGCTCGCGGCACTGAAGCTTTCTTT	14	TRBV5-1	TRBJ1-1	-	-
CASSYTGGNEQFF	TGTGCCAGCAGCTACACAGGGGGGAATGAGCAGTTCTTC	13	TRBV6-5	TRBJ2-1	TRBD1	-
CASSLAGQGAFKHTEAFF	TGTGCCAGCAGTTTAGCGGGACAGGGGGCGTTCAAACACACTGAAGCTTTCTTT	18	TRBV28	TRBJ1-1	TRBD1	-
CASSNRQGRTDTQYF	TGTGCCAGCAGCAACCGACAGGGGAGAACAGATACGCAGTATTTT	15	TRBV7-6	TRBJ2-3	TRBD1	-
CAWSPQGDTQYF	TGTGCCTGGAGCCCCCAGGGGGATACGCAGTATTTT	12	TRBV30	TRBJ2-3	-	-
CASSSAGGRRETQYF	TGTGCCAGCAGCAGCGCAGGGGGGCGCAGGGAGACCCAGTACTTC	15	TRBV7-3	TRBJ2-5	-	few
CASSYPGGPYEQYF	TGTGCCAGCAGCTACCCAGGGGGCCCCTACGAGCAGTACTTC	14	TRBV5-3	TRBJ2-7	TRBD1	-
CASSSQETQYF	TGCGCCAGCAGCTCGCAAGAGACCCAGTACTTC	11	TRBV5-1	TRBJ2-5	-	-
CASSLEGLGNNEQFF	TGCGCCAGCAGCTTGGAGGGACTAGGGAACAATGAGCAGTTCTTC	15	TRBV5-1	TRBJ2-1	TRBD2	-
CASSPSLSYEQYF	TGTGCCAGCAGTCCGTCTTTGTCCTACGAGCAGTACTTC	13	TRBV11-2	TRBJ2-7	-	-
CASSEGVAGAPLGDHEQYF	TGTGCCAGCAGTGAAGGTGTAGCGGGCGCTCCTCTTGGGGACCACGAGCAGTACTTC	19	TRBV6-1	TRBJ2-7	TRBD2	once
CASSLGEGSWETQYF	TGCGCCAGCAGCTTGGGTGAGGGCAGTTGGGAGACCCAGTACTTC	15	TRBV5-1	TRBJ2-5	-	-
CASSISSGVGRETQYF	TGTGCCAGCAGCATATCTAGCGGGGTTGGTCGGGAGACCCAGTACTTC	16	TRBV9	TRBJ2-5	TRBD2	-
CASSPRDNQETQYF	TGTGCCAGCAGCCCAAGAGACAATCAAGAGACCCAGTACTTC	14	TRBV11-2	TRBJ2-5	-	-
CASRQRDNSYEQYF	TGTGCCAGCAGACAACGGGACAACTCCTACGAGCAGTACTTC	14	TRBV6-4	TRBJ2-7	-	-
CASSGTWNQPQHF	TGTGCCAGCAGTGGAACATGGAATCAGCCCCAGCATTTT	13	TRBV2	TRBJ1-5	-	-
CASSLGQNTGELFF	TGTGCCAGCAGCTTAGGGCAGAACACCGGGGAGCTGTTTTTT	14	TRBV7-2	TRBJ2-2	-	-
CACSKPGQGNEKLFF	TGTGCCTGTTCAAAGCCGGGACAGGGGAATGAAAAACTGTTTTTT	15	TRBV30	TRBJ1-4	TRBD1	-
CASSKTGSEAFF	TGTGCCAGCAGCAAAACCGGTAGTGAAGCTTTCTTT	12	TRBV7-2	TRBJ1-1	-	-
CASSAQGYRYEQYF	TGCGCCAGCAGCGCACAGGGGTATCGGTACGAGCAGTACTTC	14	TRBV5-1	TRBJ2-7	TRBD1	-
CAWDRESFADTQYF	TGTGCCTGGGACAGGGAATCCTTCGCTGATACGCAGTATTTT	14	TRBV30	TRBJ2-3	TRBD1	-
CASSLAGQGNEKLFF	TGTGCCAGCAGCTTAGCGGGACAGGGGAATGAAAAACTGTTTTTT	15	TRBV7-6	TRBJ1-4	TRBD1	-
CASSLAAQDEQFF	TGTGCCAGCAGCTTAGCGGCACAGGATGAGCAGTTCTTC	13	TRBV11-1	TRBJ2-1	-	-
CAWSGTTTFYEQYF	TGTGCCTGGAGCGGGACTACCACCTTCTACGAGCAGTACTTC	14	TRBV30	TRBJ2-7	TRBD2	-
CASSVGGPYNSPLHF	TGTGCCAGCAGTGTGGGAGGACCGTATAATTCACCCCTCCACTTT	15	TRBV2	TRBJ1-6	-	-
CASSLQDSYSNQPQHF	TGTGCCAGCAGCTTACAGGACAGCTATAGCAATCAGCCCCAGCATTTT	16	TRBV7-8	TRBJ1-5	-	-
CASSAAWGLGQPQHF	TGTGCCAGCAGCGCCGCTTGGGGGCTTGGTCAGCCCCAGCATTTT	15	TRBV9	TRBJ1-5	-	-
CASRDGREDTQYF	TGCGCCAGCAGGGACGGAAGGGAGGATACGCAGTATTTT	13	TRBV10-1	TRBJ2-3	-	-
CASRERTGGDNYGYTF	TGTGCCAGCAGGGAAAGGACAGGGGGAGATAACTATGGCTACACCTTC	16	TRBV2	TRBJ1-2	TRBD1	-
CASSSGQGFTEAFF	TGTGCCAGTAGTTCGGGACAGGGTTTCACTGAAGCTTTCTTT	14	TRBV19	TRBJ1-1	TRBD1	-
CASSPGIPPWEQYF	TGTGCCAGCAGCCCCGGGATTCCTCCCTGGGAGCAGTACTTC	14	TRBV7-2	TRBJ2-7	-	-
CASSPVGGYTDTQYF	TGTGCCAGCAGCCCGGTCGGGGGGTACACAGATACGCAGTATTTT	15	TRBV14	TRBJ2-3	TRBD2	-
CAILGGPGEETQYF	TGTGCCATCCTTGGCGGGCCCGGGGAGGAGACCCAGTACTTC	14	TRBV7-9	TRBJ2-5	-	few
CASSRGQGAGELFF	TGTGCCAGCAGCCGAGGACAGGGGGCCGGGGAGCTGTTTTTT	14	TRBV7-2	TRBJ2-2	TRBD1	-
CASSFIAGGYNEQFF	TGCGCCAGCAGCTTCATAGCGGGGGGGTACAATGAGCAGTTCTTC	15	TRBV5-1	TRBJ2-1	TRBD2	-
CASSLVGQQETQYF	TGTGCCAGCAGCTTGGTGGGACAGCAAGAGACCCAGTACTTC	14	TRBV5-4	TRBJ2-5	TRBD1	-
CASSPTQGYQPQHF	TGTGCCAGCAGCCCAACTCAGGGGTATCAGCCCCAGCATTTT	14	TRBV16	TRBJ1-5	-	-
CSVEDRGTEAFF	TGCAGCGTTGAAGATAGGGGCACTGAAGCTTTCTTT	12	TRBV29-1	TRBJ1-1	-	-
CASSLGTGNVEKLFF	TGTGCCAGCAGCTTAGGGACGGGGAATGTGGAAAAACTGTTTTTT	15	TRBV11-2	TRBJ1-4	-	few